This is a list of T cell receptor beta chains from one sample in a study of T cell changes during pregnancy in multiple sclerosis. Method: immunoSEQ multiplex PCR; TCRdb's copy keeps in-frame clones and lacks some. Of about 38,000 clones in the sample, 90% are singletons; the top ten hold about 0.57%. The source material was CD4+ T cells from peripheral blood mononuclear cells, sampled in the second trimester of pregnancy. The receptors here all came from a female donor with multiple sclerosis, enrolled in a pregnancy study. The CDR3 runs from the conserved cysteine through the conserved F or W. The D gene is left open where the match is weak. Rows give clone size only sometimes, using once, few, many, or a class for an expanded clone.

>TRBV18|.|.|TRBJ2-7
TGTGCCAGCTCACCAGACAGCTCCTACGAGCAGTACTTC
CASSPDSSYEQYF
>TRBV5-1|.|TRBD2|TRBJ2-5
TGCGCCAGCAGCATTGGACTAGCGGTACCTCAAGAGACCCAGTACTTC
CASSIGLAVPQETQYF
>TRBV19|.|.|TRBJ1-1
TGTGCCAGTAGGCCAGTGGGGGGTCTGACTGAAGCTTTCTTT
CASRPVGGLTEAFF
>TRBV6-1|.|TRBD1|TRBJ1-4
TGTGCCAGCAGTGAAGACCGAAGACAGGGTTTAGGAGCTAATGAAAAACTGTTTTTT
CASSEDRRQGLGANEKLFF
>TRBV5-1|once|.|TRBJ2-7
TGCGCCAGCAGCCCAGGCGTCTCCTACGAGCAGTACTTC
CASSPGVSYEQYF
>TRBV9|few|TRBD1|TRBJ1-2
TGTGCCAGCAGCCCCAGGGGGCGCAGGGATGGCTACACCTTC
CASSPRGRRDGYTF
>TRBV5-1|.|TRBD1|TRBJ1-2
TGCGCCAGCAGCTTTGGATCCGGGACAGGCGTGGATGGCTACACCTTC
CASSFGSGTGVDGYTF
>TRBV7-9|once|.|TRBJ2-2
TGTGCCAGCAGCTTCCTGGAGGTGGGCACCGGGGAGCTGTTTTTT
CASSFLEVGTGELFF
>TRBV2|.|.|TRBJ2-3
TGTGCCAGCAGTTCTCTAGCAGATACGCAGTATTTT
CASSSLADTQYF
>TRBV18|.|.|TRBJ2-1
TGTGCCAGCTCACCACCGGCGGGTCTGGTCTACAATGAGCAGTTCTTC
CASSPPAGLVYNEQFF
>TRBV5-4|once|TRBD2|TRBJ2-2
TGTGCCAGCAGCTCTCGGACTAGAACGAACACCGGGGAGCTGTTTTTT
CASSSRTRTNTGELFF
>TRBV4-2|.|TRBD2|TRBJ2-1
TGTGCCAGCAGAGGGACTAGCGGGGGTCCGGATGAGCAGTTCTTC
CASRGTSGGPDEQFF
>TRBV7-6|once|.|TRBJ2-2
TGTGCCAGCAGCCCGATGGGACAGAACACCGGGGAGCTGTTTTTT
CASSPMGQNTGELFF
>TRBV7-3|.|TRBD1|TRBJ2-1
TGTGCCAGCAGCCCGGGACAGGGGGATGAGCAGTTCTTC
CASSPGQGDEQFF
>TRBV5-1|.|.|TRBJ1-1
TGCGCCAGCAGCTTGGCCGTGGCAGGGGTGATCGTAGAAGCTTTCTTT
CASSLAVAGVIVEAFF
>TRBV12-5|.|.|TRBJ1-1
TGTGCTAGTGGTTTAACAGGGTGGACTGAAGCTTTCTTT
CASGLTGWTEAFF
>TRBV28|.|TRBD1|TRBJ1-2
TGTGCCAGCAGCCGGGACAGGCCAAACTATGGCTACACCTTC
CASSRDRPNYGYTF
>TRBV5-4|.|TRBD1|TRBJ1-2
TGTGCCAGCAGCTTCACGGGGACAGCCTATGGCTACACCTTC
CASSFTGTAYGYTF